This T cell receptor (beta chain) was observed in a study of blood T cell repertoires in COVID-19. Study-level information: The study drew acute and convalescent COVID-19 samples from the United States, Italy and Spain.

In the authors' workflow: Cell counts per sample came from amplifying reference gene primers. Sequencing was performed with immunoSEQ multiplex PCR; in TCRdb, only in-frame clones are kept and a portion is missing. Clonal size and the V and J genes are those of that table, whereas D and trimming came from the DNA. Of about 150,000 clones listed, more than 80% are singletons. The CDR3 is made up of 16 amino acids. Germline values: CDR1 MNHEY, CDR2 SVGEGT. V was cut by 5 bases and J by 1 base, with 16 bases left in between. The rearrangement uses TRBV6-2 or TRBV6-3 and TRBJ2-3; tentatively, D is TRBD1 (5 bases). Material: peripheral blood. The sequence came from an older woman with active COVID-19. The CDR3 DNA reads TGTGCCAGCAGTCTCCACGTACAGGCGGGCACAGATACGCAGTATTTT. Protein product: CASSLHVQAGTDTQYF.